The 22 T cell receptor beta chains below come from one sample, sequenced in a study of T-cell reconstitution after alpha-beta-depleted transplantation in children. During its preparation, the TCRbeta library received unique molecular identifiers. TCRdb called the PCR reads again in MiXCR, with one record for every CDR3 protein. The data contain some 240,000 distinct CDR3 sequences, 9.7% of them singletons. The source material was PBMCs from the stem cell graft donor, sampled from the stem cell graft. These receptors originate from a human donor who donated a stem cell graft to a child with SCID.

This clonotype appeared many times. The J gene is TRBJ1-5, the V gene TRBV2; D perhaps matches TRBD1 (5 bases). The CDR3 sequence is 13 residues long. V lost 4 bases, J lost 7 bases, and 11 bases lay in between. The germline V gene has CDR1 SNHLY and CDR2 FYNNEI. In DNA, the CDR3 is TGTGCCAGCAGTGCTGGGGCCCTCCAGCCCCAGCATTTT. It specifies CASSAGALQPQHF.

This clonotype has only a few counts. This chain uses TRBV5-4 with TRBJ2-5; TRBD1 is a possible D gene (6 bases). V lost 4 bases, J lost 2 bases, and 12 bases lay in between. The germline V gene encodes CDR1 SGHNT and CDR2 YYREEE (reference sequence). The CDR3 covers 14 residues. This CDR3 reads CASSPTGRQETQYF. The DNA of the CDR3 is TGTGCCAGCAGCCCTACAGGGAGACAAGAGACCCAGTACTTC.

This clonotype was counted at least ten times. The chain employs TRBV7-8 and TRBJ1-2; D is ambiguous. Per germline, CDR1 SGHVS and CDR2 FQNEAQ. The CDR3 is 14 residues long. Trimming took 1 base from V and 6 from J, leaving 12 bases between them. Here the CDR3 reads CASSLVRGSDGYTF. The CDR3 nucleotides read TGTGCCAGCAGCTTAGTCCGTGGCTCGGATGGCTACACCTTC.

This clonotype was seen at least ten times. The chain has TRBV7-2 and TRBJ2-1; unclear D gene. This CDR3 comprises 15 residues. With 5 bases removed from V and 2 bases from J, the gap between germline ends came to 13 bases. Looked up from germline, CDR1 is SGHTA and CDR2 is FQGNSA. The DNA of the CDR3 is TGTGCCAGCAGCCGCCAGGTTTTCCCCTACAATGAGCAGTTCTTC. This translates into CASSRQVFPYNEQFF.

This clonotype was detected many times. The chain employs TRBV27 and TRBJ1-6; D gene uncertain. The CDR3 length is 13 residues. Germline V gene lookup returns CDR1 MNHEY and CDR2 SMNVEV (reference sequence). The V end lost 2 bases, the J end lost 8 bases, and 7 bases lay between the germline ends. CDR3 residues: CASSLGAHSPLHF. CDR3 in DNA: TGTGCCAGCAGTTTAGGAGCCCATTCACCCCTCCACTTT.

The chain links TRBV7-9 to TRBJ2-1; 11 bases are a match to TRBD2. Germline V CDR1 and CDR2: SEHNR, FQNEAQ (reference sequence). The junction had 12 bases not matched to a gene; V was cut back by 3 bases and J by 8 bases. This CDR3 is built from 17 residues. DNA of the CDR3: TGTGCCAGCAGCTTCAGACCCGGACTAGCGGGTGTGGATGAGCAGTTCTTC. It codes for CASSFRPGLAGVDEQFF.

This clonotype was observed at least ten times. This chain connects TRBV20-1 to TRBJ2-7, with D uncertain. Deletions cut 6 bases from V and 0 bases from J, with 21 bases between. Germline lookup yields CDR1 DFQATT and CDR2 SNEGSKA (reference sequence). The length of the CDR3 is 16 residues. The CDR3 nucleotides are TGCAGTGCCAATGACATGAAAAACCCCAGCTCCTACGAGCAGTACTTC. Translating it yields CSANDMKNPSSYEQYF.

The CDR3, as DNA: TGCGCCAGCAGGGCCATGGACCCCCGGAGAGACACCATATATTTT. Its protein product is CASRAMDPRRDTIYF. V and J are TRBV10-2 and TRBJ1-3, with D hard to call. Trimming removed 6 bases from V and 8 bases from J, with 20 bases in between. The CDR3 is made up of 15 amino acids. CDR1 and CDR2 from the germline V gene are WSHSY and SAAADI.

This clonotype was detected many times. The genes are TRBV5-1 and TRBJ1-1; the match to TRBD1 covers 9 bases. CDR1 is SGHRS and CDR2 is YFSETQ in the germline V gene. The CDR3 is made up of 13 amino acids. After removal of 7 bases from V and 2 bases from J, the junction contained 3 bases not matched to a gene. The CDR3 here is CASAGQGNTEAFF. The CDR3 nucleotides read TGCGCCAGCGCGGGACAGGGTAACACTGAAGCTTTCTTT.

This clonotype was observed many times. The V call is TRBV7-2, the J call TRBJ1-1; TRBD1 matches 8 bases. Unmatched junction bases numbered 3, after V lost 0 bases and J lost 3 bases. The CDR3 runs 15 residues. CDR1 SGHTA and CDR2 FQGNSA come from the germline V gene. The CDR3 nucleotides read TGTGCCAGCAGCTTAGCGGACAGGGTCGACACTGAAGCTTTCTTT. This encodes CASSLADRVDTEAFF.

Many counts were recorded for this clonotype. This chain connects TRBV7-8 to TRBJ1-5; unclear D gene. The CDR3 consists of 13 residues. Germline CDR1 and CDR2: SGHVS and FQNEAQ. V lost 2 bases, J lost 7 bases, and 9 bases lay in between. The CDR3 reads CASSLSTVQPQHF. In nucleotides, the CDR3 is TGTGCCAGCAGCTTATCGACTGTCCAGCCCCAGCATTTT.

This clonotype was seen many times. The chain carries TRBV20-1 and TRBJ1-6; 11 bases are shared with TRBD1. Trimming cost V 1 base and J 9 bases; bases outside gene matches: 5. Germline CDR1 is DFQATT and CDR2 is SNEGSKA (reference sequence). CDR3 length: 15 residues. The CDR3 is CSARVGQGVTSPLHF. CDR3 nucleotide sequence: TGCAGTGCTAGAGTGGGACAGGGGGTCACTTCACCCCTCCACTTT.

This clonotype was detected many times. The chain couples TRBV9 to TRBJ2-2; D might be TRBD2 (6 bases). The CDR3 is made up of 12 amino acids. Trimming cost V 4 bases and J 6 bases, with 7 bases left between them. Germline CDR1 is SGDLS and CDR2 is YYNGEE. The CDR3 DNA sequence: TGTGCCAGCAGCTGGGGGGCCGGGGAGCTGTTTTTT. Translating gives CASSWGAGELFF.

This clonotype has at least ten counts. The chain combines TRBV10-3 with TRBJ2-7, with D perhaps assigned TRBD1 or TRBD2 (5 bases each). V lost 5 bases, J lost 0 bases, and 14 bases lay in between. The CDR3 contains 15 residues. The germline CDR1 and CDR2 sequences are ENHRY and SYGVKD. CDR3: CAISPRPGSSYEQYF. The DNA of the CDR3 is TGTGCCATCAGTCCCCGGCCAGGGAGCTCCTACGAGCAGTACTTC.

This clonotype was found many times. The chain combines TRBV14 with TRBJ2-7, with 9 nucleotides matching TRBD1. Germline-derived CDR1 and CDR2 are SGHDN and FVKESK. Unmatched junction bases numbered 13, after V lost 8 bases and J lost 5 bases. The CDR3 contains 15 residues. The CDR3 sequence is CASRTPGQGTDEQYF. The CDR3 coding sequence is TGTGCCAGCCGGACTCCGGGACAGGGTACCGACGAGCAGTACTTC.

This clonotype was seen at least ten times. V is TRBV12-3 or TRBV12-4 and J is TRBJ2-7; D is ambiguous. This CDR3 has 15 amino acids. V gave up 3 bases and J gave up 3 bases, with 15 bases separating them. CDR3 sequence: CASSLEHQLDYEQYF. In DNA, the CDR3 is TGTGCCAGCAGTTTGGAACATCAGTTAGACTACGAGCAGTACTTC.

This clonotype was detected many times. This chain uses TRBV5-1 with TRBJ2-3; D gene uncertain. This CDR3 has 16 residues. Germline V gene data show CDR1 as SGHRS and CDR2 as YFSETQ. The V gene lost 0 bases and the J gene lost 0 bases, with 11 bases spanning the gap. CDR3 in DNA: TGCGCCAGCAGCTTGGGGCAGCCTCATAGCACAGATACGCAGTATTTT. Its protein is CASSLGQPHSTDTQYF.

A few counts support this clonotype. This chain uses TRBV5-1 with TRBJ1-2; D is perhaps TRBD1 (5 bases). The CDR3 has 13 residues. The germline V gene has CDR1 SGHRS and CDR2 YFSETQ. V lost 0 bases and J 8 bases, leaving 11 bases between the germline ends. In DNA, the CDR3 is TGCGCCAGCAGCTTGGCGGGGACGCGGGGCTACACCTTC. The encoded protein is CASSLAGTRGYTF.

This clonotype was seen a few times. The V and J genes are TRBV7-6 and TRBJ2-5, with a possible D match to TRBD2 (6 bases). Germline V lookup: CDR1 SGHVS, CDR2 FNYEAQ. The CDR3 totals 13 residues. V lost 3 bases and J lost 5, with 10 bases in between. Written as DNA, the CDR3 is TGTGCCAGCAGCTTGGGGGGTACGGAGACCCAGTACTTC. Translated: CASSLGGTETQYF. Based on the CDR3 plus reference TRBV7-6 and TRBJ2-5, the full variable domain is GAGVSQSPRYKVTKRGQDVALRCDPISGHVSLYWYRQALGQGPEFLTYFNYEAQQDKSGLPNDRFSAERPEGSISTLTIQRTEQRDSAMYRCASSLGGTETQYFGPGTRLLVL.

This clonotype was found many times. The chain uses TRBV7-2 and TRBJ2-7, with 9 nucleotides matching TRBD1. V lost 4 bases, J lost 2 bases, and 6 bases stayed unmatched. Germline V lookup: CDR1 SGHTA, CDR2 FQGNSA. The length of the CDR3 is 15 residues. Here the CDR3 DNA reads TGTGCCAGCAGCTGGGGGACAGGGACTACCTACGAGCAGTACTTC. This gives the protein CASSWGTGTTYEQYF.

This clonotype was detected many times. This sequence joins TRBV5-1 and TRBJ2-5; 7 positions agree with TRBD1. The CDR3 length is 15 residues. The germline gives CDR1 SGHRS, CDR2 YFSETQ. V shed 3 bases, J shed 2 bases, and the junction held 7 bases outside the gene matches. For the CDR3, the DNA is TGCGCCAGCAGCTCCTATCCGGGACAGCAAGAGACCCAGTACTTC. Amino acid sequence: CASSSYPGQQETQYF.

The genes are TRBV20-1 and TRBJ1-4, with D possibly being TRBD1 (6 bases). CDR3 size: 13 residues. The V and J ends lost 3 bases and 4 bases respectively, with 9 bases between them. Germline V lookup: CDR1 DFQATT, CDR2 SNEGSKA (reference sequence). The DNA of the CDR3 is TGCAGTGCTAGGGACAGCTATAATGAAAAACTGTTTTTT. Translated, it gives CSARDSYNEKLFF.